Here is one TCR beta chain with its context. This clone was seen a few times. Its antigen target is currently unknown. Per-base qualities were not stored, and no clone one base away is much larger. Enrolling through a virtual design, the prospective study's participants ranged in age from roughly 18 to 100 years and lived across roughly 23 United States geographic areas. To assign participants to cohorts, the prospective study relied on clinical history that participants themselves reported in a screening survey and a study questionnaire. ImmuneRACE Cohort 3 recovered participants were defined by two consecutive negative NP/OP PCR tests, healthcare professional clearance, or symptom resolution. Mobile phlebotomists in the prospective study collected whole blood, serum and a nasopharyngeal or oropharyngeal swab from every participant. Prospective study participants could optionally give additional blood draws and questionnaires over an approximately two-month period. Before DNA extraction, prospective study blood samples were shipped either frozen or at room temperature.

The data stem from a study of blood T cell repertoires in COVID-19 (dated by TCRdb to between 2020 and 2021). Background on the whole study: Samples covering the acute and convalescent phases of COVID-19 were provided by collaborators in the United States, Italy and Spain. The prospective study material was composed of cDNA or gDNA derived from T cells, B-cell-depleted T cells, or PBMCs. Deeply sampled blood TCRbeta repertoires from subjects exposed to, actively infected with, or recovered from COVID-19 were included in the dataset. The repertoires were made available in a free public database intended to serve as a resource for research on the immune response to SARS-CoV-2. Samples were obtained from the ongoing ImmuneRACE study (first 160 participants) and from over 1,000 subjects provided by 6 global collaborators. Sample metadata almost always included a de-identified subject ID, COVID-19 status, age in years and sex. Where HLA class I and class II types were available, the types were taken from metadata supplied by the sample provider, not from assay-based typing.

Beyond this particular receptor, the publication reports: The amount of clinical and demographic metadata varied by source and participant and was provided uncurated.

TCRbeta CDR3 regions were amplified from genomic DNA by means of the immunoSEQ Assay, a bias-controlled multiplex PCR. The original methods were these. The number of nucleated cells in each sample was estimated from the amplification of reference gene primers within the assay. To quantify the absolute abundance of each unique TCRbeta CDR3 rearrangement, sequence reads were collapsed and filtered. For each sample, productive Simpson clonality was calculated as the square root of Simpson's diversity index over productive rearrangements. The immuneACCESS repertoire file appears here via TCRdb, limited to in-frame rearrangements. These files lack a portion of the clones; in checked studies, under half of the deficit traces to unresolved V genes, and the cause of the others is not known. V, J and clone size reflect that table, while D and trimming were determined from the DNA. The sample yields some 350,000 clones; approximately 87% were counted once. The ten largest clones capture 5.3% of the sample.

The germline V gene encodes CDR1 GTSNPN and CDR2 SVGIG (reference sequence). From cysteine to phenylalanine, the CDR3 is 13 amino acids long. Kept here is only the CDR3 DNA, which spans 39 bases and is read in frame from base 1. V is cut by 2 bases and J by 5 bases, and the space between the germline ends is 10 bases. Specimen: PBMCs or T cells enriched from blood (not recorded which). This TCR derives from a woman in her thirties who had recovered from COVID-19. Recombination linked TRBV30 to TRBJ1-5; the D gene is perhaps TRBD1, from 6 matching bases. The DNA sequence is given as TGTGCCTGGAGTTTACAGGGTCATCAGCCCCAGCATTTT. This gives the protein CAWSLQGHQPQHF.